These 32 T cell receptor beta chains came from one sample sequenced in a study of vaccination and CD4 T cells after COVID-19. What these receptors recognize is not known. Stated treatment: 10-day PBMC culture with coronavirus spike peptide pools or control peptides (ViraFEST assay). The Oncomine TCR Beta short-read assay was applied to DNA of cultured CD4+ T cells. TCRdb reprocessed the PCR reads via MiXCR and lists one record per CDR3 protein. The sample lists roughly 21,000 distinct CDR3 sequences, around two thirds seen once, with 23% in the top ten. This specimen was CD4+ T cells from blood, cultured in vitro, taken before SARS-CoV-2 vaccination. Receptors originate from a human donor who received a COVID-19 vaccine.

This clonotype turned up a few times. The V call is TRBV12-3 or TRBV12-4, the J call TRBJ2-2; D not resolved. V was trimmed by 1 base and J by 3 bases, leaving 6 bases between them. CDR3 length: 14 amino acids. The CDR3 DNA reads as TGTGCCAGCAGTTTAGGGCGCTACACCGGGGAGCTGTTTTTT. As protein: CASSLGRYTGELFF.

This clonotype counts as hyperexpanded. The chain combines TRBV6-5 with TRBJ1-1, with no clear D. The germline V gene encodes CDR1 MNHEY and CDR2 SVGAGI. Trimming cost V 2 bases and J 1 base, with 14 bases left between them. CDR3 length equals 16 residues. CDR3 sequence (DNA): TGTGCCAGCAGTTACGGTCTTGGGAGAGAGAACACTGAAGCTTTCTTT. Translated: CASSYGLGRENTEAFF.

The rearrangement links TRBV6-5 to TRBJ2-7, with D possibly matching TRBD1 (7 bases). The CDR3 has 15 residues. Germline CDR1 reads MNHEY; CDR2 reads SVGAGI. V gave up 3 bases and J gave up 4 bases, with 16 bases separating them. This CDR3 is CASSYGGTAQYEQYF. CDR3 coding DNA: TGTGCCAGCAGTTATGGGGGGACAGCTCAATACGAGCAGTACTTC.

The gene calls are TRBV12-3 or TRBV12-4 and TRBJ1-1; TRBD1 might be the D (6 bases). The CDR3 loop spans 12 amino acids. The V end lost 1 base, the J end lost 11 bases, and 11 bases lay between the germline ends. The CDR3 spells CASSLGQGRAFF. CDR3 bases: TGTGCCAGCAGTTTAGGGCAGGGGAGGGCTTTCTTT.

V usage is TRBV20-1 and J usage is TRBJ2-7, with 7 bases identical to TRBD1. The CDR3 totals 15 residues. Trimming cost V 3 bases and J 4 bases; bases outside gene matches: 12. Germline assignment: CDR1 DFQATT and CDR2 SNEGSKA (reference sequence). CDR3: CSASPTDRNRYEQYF. The DNA for the CDR3 is TGCAGTGCTAGCCCAACGGACAGGAATAGGTACGAGCAGTACTTC.

A few counts support this clonotype. This sequence joins TRBV6-5 and TRBJ2-7, with D possibly being TRBD2 (6 bases). Germline CDR1 MNHEY, CDR2 SVGAGI. The V end lost 0 bases, the J end lost 0 bases, and 15 bases lay between the germline ends. The CDR3 length is 17 residues. In DNA form, the CDR3 reads TGTGCCAGCAGTTACTCGCGGCGCGGACTAAACTCCTACGAGCAGTACTTC. Translation: CASSYSRRGLNSYEQYF.

Regarding this clonotype: Since no conserved phenylalanine or tryptophan closes the CDR3, a read error is the likely cause. The chain combines TRBV19 with TRBJ1-5; no clear D. Germline V gene lookup returns CDR1 LNHDA and CDR2 SQIVND (reference sequence). The ends were cut back, 6 bases at V and 0 bases at J, with 15 bases in the middle. The CDR3 sequence is 16 residues long. CDR3 protein: CASRERHPSSNQPQHL. The CDR3 DNA is TGTGCCAGTAGGGAAAGACACCCCAGTAGCAATCAGCCCCAGCATTTA.

The chain uses TRBV6-1 and TRBJ1-3; 9 bases agree with TRBD1. Per germline, CDR1 MNHNS and CDR2 SASEGT. Trimming removed 6 bases from V and 9 bases from J; junction bases left unmatched: 21. The CDR3 sequence is 18 residues long. CDR3 nucleotide sequence: TGTGCCAGCAGAGCCGTTGTTGGGACAGGGAGTTATAGGGGCACCATATATTTT. Translation: CASRAVVGTGSYRGTIYF.

The chain has TRBV19 and TRBJ1-1; possibly TRBD1 for D (5 bases). This CDR3 comprises 14 residues. V lost 5 bases to trimming and J lost 3 bases, with 13 bases between them. The germline V gene encodes CDR1 LNHDA and CDR2 SQIVND (reference sequence). CDR3 region: CASSFQGEDTEAFF. CDR3 in DNA: TGTGCCAGTAGTTTCCAGGGCGAGGACACTGAAGCTTTCTTT.

This clonotype was recorded a few times. The chain employs TRBV2 and TRBJ1-5; D possibly corresponds to TRBD1 (6 bases). From germline, CDR1 is SNHLY and CDR2 FYNNEI. V dropped 1 base and J dropped 4 bases, with 8 bases sitting between them. The CDR3 length is 14 residues. The CDR3 loop reads CASSEGRGNQPQHF. The CDR3, as DNA: TGTGCCAGCAGTGAAGGCAGGGGTAATCAGCCCCAGCATTTT. Based on the CDR3 plus reference TRBV2 and TRBJ1-5, the full variable domain is EPEVTQTPSHQVTQMGQEVILRCVPISNHLYFYWYRQILGQKVEFLVSFYNNEISEKSEIFDDQFSVERPDGSNFTLKIRSTKLEDSAMYFCASSEGRGNQPQHFGDGTRLSIL.

This chain links TRBV6-4 with TRBJ2-3; D is possibly TRBD1 or TRBD2 (5 bases each). The CDR3 spans 14 residues. Trimming stripped 4 bases from V and 2 bases from J, with 10 bases between. CDR1 is MRHNA and CDR2 is SNTAGT in the germline V gene. DNA of the CDR3: TGTGCCAGCAGTGTAGGGGAGATCACAGATACGCAGTATTTT. It codes for CASSVGEITDTQYF.

This clonotype qualifies as large (0.1 to 1%). The genes are TRBV5-4 and TRBJ2-5; 10 bases line up with TRBD2. The CDR3 runs 15 residues. The V and J ends lost 4 bases and 4 bases, in that order; junction bases with no gene match: 7. Germline loops: CDR1 SGHNT, CDR2 YYREEE (reference sequence). DNA of the CDR3: TGTGCCAGCAGCCGTGACAGGACTAGCGGAGAGACCCAGTACTTC. Amino acids: CASSRDRTSGETQYF.

The chain joins TRBV20-1 to TRBJ1-4, with D hard to call. Trimming pared 2 bases from V and 7 bases from J, leaving 5 bases between. This CDR3 spans 11 amino acids. Germline V CDR1 and CDR2: DFQATT, SNEGSKA (reference sequence). The CDR3 DNA reads as TGCAGTGCTAGATTGTCTGAAAAACTGTTTTTT. Translating it yields CSARLSEKLFF.

The chain couples TRBV21-1 to TRBJ1-5; TRBD1, as called in the table, went unchecked against the DNA. TRBV21-1 is reported as a pseudogene. The CDR3 totals 20 residues. The CDR3 sequence: CASSKEGGTGGAYSNQPQHF. The DNA of the CDR3 is TGTGCCAGCAGCAAAGAGGGGGGGACAGGGGGGGCCTATAGCAATCAGCCCCAGCATTTT.

This clonotype turned up a few times. The chain recombines TRBV7-2 with TRBJ2-6, with D uncertain. CDR1 is SGHTA and CDR2 is FQGNSA in the germline V gene. V gave up 7 bases and J gave up 4 bases, with 8 bases separating them. The CDR3 totals 13 residues. Here the CDR3 reads CASKLSGANVLTF. The DNA for the CDR3 is TGTGCCAGCAAACTGTCCGGGGCCAACGTCCTGACTTTC.

V usage is TRBV6-4 and J usage is TRBJ2-2, with 8 bases identical to TRBD1. Germline V gene sequence: CDR1 MRHNA, CDR2 SNTAGT. The CDR3 is made up of 15 amino acids. Trimming cost V 3 bases and J 7 bases; bases outside gene matches: 7. The CDR3 loop is CASSDLAGGSGELFF. The DNA of the CDR3 is TGTGCCAGCAGTGATTTAGCAGGGGGCAGCGGGGAGCTGTTTTTT.

The CDR3 region is CASSLTGGRGYTF. In nucleotides, the CDR3 is TGTGCCAGCAGCTTAACAGGGGGTCGGGGCTACACCTTC. The rearrangement uses TRBV5-4 and TRBJ1-2; 8 bases line up with TRBD1. J was trimmed by 8 bases and V by 2 bases; bases with no gene match: 5. CDR1 is SGHNT, CDR2 YYREEE, per germline (reference sequence). This CDR3 has 13 residues.

The chain uses TRBV25-1 and TRBJ2-7; 7 bases match TRBD2. V trimming: 3 bases; J trimming: 0 bases; junction bases outside the gene matches: 8. Germline CDR1 reads MGHDK; CDR2 reads SYGVNS. There are 16 residues in the CDR3. The CDR3 nucleotides read TGTGCCAGCAGTGACAATATGGCTAGCGGCTCCTACGAGCAGTACTTC. Protein sequence: CASSDNMASGSYEQYF.

This chain links TRBV7-6 with TRBJ2-7; no firm D call. V dropped 0 bases and J dropped 6 bases, with 9 bases sitting between them. CDR1 is SGHVS and CDR2 is FNYEAQ in the germline V gene. The CDR3 has 13 amino acids. DNA of the CDR3: TGTGCCAGCAGCTTAGCGCAAGATAGCGAGCAGTACTTC. It encodes CASSLAQDSEQYF.

This clonotype has only one observation. This chain links TRBV19 with TRBJ1-1, with D unclear. The CDR3 runs 14 residues. Germline loops: CDR1 LNHDA, CDR2 SQIVND (reference sequence). The ends were cut back, 1 base at V and 1 base at J, with 7 bases in the middle. The CDR3 DNA reads TGTGCCAGTAGTATAGGGTGGAGGAACACTGAAGCTTTCTTT. Translated, it gives CASSIGWRNTEAFF.

The chain uses TRBV2 and TRBJ1-5; 9 bases match TRBD1. This CDR3 spans 17 amino acids. Per the germline V gene, CDR1 is SNHLY and CDR2 is FYNNEI. Trimming removed 0 bases from V and 0 bases from J; junction bases left unmatched: 3. CDR3 DNA: TGTGCCAGCAGTGAAGCGGGGACAGGGTATAGCAATCAGCCCCAGCATTTT. Translating gives CASSEAGTGYSNQPQHF. The entire variable domain, with the rest obtained from reference TRBV2 and TRBJ1-5, is as follows: EPEVTQTPSHQVTQMGQEVILRCVPISNHLYFYWYRQILGQKVEFLVSFYNNEISEKSEIFDDQFSVERPDGSNFTLKIRSTKLEDSAMYFCASSEAGTGYSNQPQHFGDGTRLSIL.

V gene TRBV20-1 combines with J gene TRBJ2-5, with TRBD1 identical over 7 bases. This CDR3 is 16 amino acids long. The V gene end was trimmed by 1 base and the J gene end by 2 bases; junction bases not matched to a gene: 10. The germline V gene has CDR1 DFQATT and CDR2 SNEGSKA (reference sequence). The CDR3 nucleotides are TGCAGTGCTAGAGTCGCAGGGGGTAGTAGGCAAGAGACCCAGTACTTC. Translating it yields CSARVAGGSRQETQYF.

This chain uses TRBV5-8 with TRBJ2-7, with unresolved D. This CDR3 spans 13 amino acids. The germline CDR1 and CDR2 sequences are SGHTS and YDEGEE. V lost 1 base and J lost 0, with 5 bases in between. The CDR3 sequence: CASSLTVSYEQYF. The CDR3 coding sequence is TGTGCCAGCAGCTTGACAGTCTCCTACGAGCAGTACTTC.

The chain recombines TRBV6-1 with TRBJ2-1; TRBD2 aligns across 12 bases. There are 15 residues in the CDR3. Germline CDR1 is MNHNS and CDR2 is SASEGT. V shed 6 bases and J 4 bases; nucleotides not matched to a gene: 4. The DNA for the CDR3 is TGTGCCAGCAGGGAGACTAGCGGGGGATACAATGAGCAGTTCTTC. This translates into CASRETSGGYNEQFF.

The rearrangement uses TRBV19 and TRBJ1-5, with TRBD1 as a possible D gene (6 bases). Germline-derived CDR1 and CDR2 are LNHDA and SQIVND (reference sequence). This CDR3 contains 14 residues. V gave up 5 bases and J gave up 5 bases, with 13 bases separating them. This CDR3 is CASSAGVTDQPQHF. The CDR3 DNA is TGTGCCAGTAGTGCAGGGGTTACGGATCAGCCCCAGCATTTT.

This clonotype was observed once. This chain joins TRBV30 and TRBJ2-3, with D tentatively TRBD1 or TRBD2 (6 bases each). V was clipped by 0 bases and J by 4 bases, with 8 bases between them. The CDR3 has 13 amino acids. Per germline, CDR1 GTSNPN and CDR2 SVGIG (reference sequence). The CDR3 reads CAWSVGGPDTQYF. CDR3 sequence (DNA): TGTGCCTGGAGTGTCGGGGGCCCAGATACGCAGTATTTT.

The chain recombines TRBV10-1 with TRBJ1-5; no firm D call. V dropped 1 base and J dropped 3 bases, with 7 bases sitting between them. Germline assignment: CDR1 WNHNN and CDR2 SYGVQD (reference sequence). This CDR3 has 14 amino acids. CDR3 DNA: TGCGCCAGCAGTGAGTATGCAGACAATCAGCCCCAGCATTTT. It specifies CASSEYADNQPQHF.

A few counts support this clonotype. This chain links TRBV19 with TRBJ1-2, with 10 bases that match TRBD1. The CDR3 has 14 amino acids. CDR1 is LNHDA and CDR2 is SQIVND in the germline V gene (reference sequence). Trimming at V came to 5 bases and at J to 3 bases, leaving 3 bases not matched to a gene. This chain's CDR3 is CASSPTGGYYGYTF. The CDR3 DNA reads TGTGCCAGTAGTCCGACAGGGGGCTACTATGGCTACACCTTC.

The gene calls are TRBV2 and TRBJ2-5; possibly TRBD1 or TRBD2 for D (5 bases each). Germline V gives CDR1 SNHLY, CDR2 FYNNEI. This CDR3 has 13 residues. V gave up 6 bases and J gave up 5 bases, with 13 bases separating them. The CDR3 is CASRVQEGETQYF. The CDR3 nucleotides are TGTGCCAGCAGAGTACAAGAGGGGGAGACCCAGTACTTC.

This clonotype was picked up a small number of times. The rearrangement links TRBV10-3 to TRBJ1-2; D call uncertain. The ends were cut back, 5 bases at V and 3 bases at J, with 4 bases in the middle. The CDR3 totals 11 residues. Looked up from germline, CDR1 is ENHRY and CDR2 is SYGVKD. CDR3 nucleotides: TGTGCCATCAGTCGCCACTATGGCTACACCTTC. It yields the protein CAISRHYGYTF.

The V and J genes are TRBV27 and TRBJ2-1; a possible D gene is TRBD2 (5 bases). This CDR3 region has 14 residues. The germline gives CDR1 MNHEY, CDR2 SMNVEV (reference sequence). Trimming stripped 0 bases from V and 13 bases from J, with 16 bases between. CDR3 protein: CASSLSGTGSGQFF. CDR3 bases: TGTGCCAGCAGTTTATCTGGCACGGGATCGGGACAGTTCTTC.

This sequence joins TRBV20-1 and TRBJ2-3, with a possible D match to TRBD2 (7 bases). Trimming cost V 7 bases and J 2 bases, with 19 bases left between them. The CDR3 extends over 15 amino acids. Germline CDR1 reads DFQATT; CDR2 reads SNEGSKA (reference sequence). CDR3 sequence (DNA): TGCAGTGTATCTGGACGGGGGGCTTCCACAGATACGCAGTATTTT. It yields the protein CSVSGRGASTDTQYF.